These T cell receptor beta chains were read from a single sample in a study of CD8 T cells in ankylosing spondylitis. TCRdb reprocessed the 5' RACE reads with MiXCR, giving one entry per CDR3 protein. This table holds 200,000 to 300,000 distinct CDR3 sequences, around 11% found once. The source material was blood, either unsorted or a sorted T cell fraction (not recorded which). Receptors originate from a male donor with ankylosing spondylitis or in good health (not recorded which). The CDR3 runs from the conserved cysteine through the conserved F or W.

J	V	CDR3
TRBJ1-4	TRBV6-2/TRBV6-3	CASSIAILRTTSTNEKLFF
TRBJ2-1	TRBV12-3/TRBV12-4	CASSLALRLDNEQFF
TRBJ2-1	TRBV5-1	CASSLRQGGEQFF
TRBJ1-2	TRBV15	CATSRRQGSYGYTF
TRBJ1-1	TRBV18	CASSPLELRDTEAFF
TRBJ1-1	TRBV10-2	CASSGDREYTEAFF
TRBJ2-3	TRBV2	CASSELRRGGGTQYF
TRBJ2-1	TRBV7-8	CASSQTSGAYNEQFF
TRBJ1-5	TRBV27	CATRAGNNQPQHF
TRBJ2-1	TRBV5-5	CASSEPFYNEQFF
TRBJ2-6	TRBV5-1	CASSLTPGANVLTF
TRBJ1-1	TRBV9	CASSEQGMGTEAFF
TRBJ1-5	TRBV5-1	CASSPDRVGQPQHF
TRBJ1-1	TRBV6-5	CASSYAGGGTEAFF
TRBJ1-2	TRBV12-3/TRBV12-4	CASSTAQWGYTF
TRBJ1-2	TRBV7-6	CASSFGPLNGYTF
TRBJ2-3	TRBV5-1	CASSWRLAGAAYTDTQYF
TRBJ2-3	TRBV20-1	CSARDSAGISADTQYF
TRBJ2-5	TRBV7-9	CASSVSGGGPRETQYF
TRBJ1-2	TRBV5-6	CASRGLGGASGYTF
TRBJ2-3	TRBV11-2	CASSPGGERTDTQYF
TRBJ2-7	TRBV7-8	CASSFGTQYEQYF
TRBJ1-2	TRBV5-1	CASRSRTEYGYTF
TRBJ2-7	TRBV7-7	CAKPQGGGLVEQYF
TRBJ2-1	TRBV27	CASSPYPGQDPDEQFF
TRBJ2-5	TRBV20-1	CSATRAGGETQYF
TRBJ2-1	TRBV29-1	CSVVARYNEQFF
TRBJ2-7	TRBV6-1	CASSEFIGASGTYEQYF
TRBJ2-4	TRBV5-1	CASSLSVLAGGGGNIQYF
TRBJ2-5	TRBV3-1	CASSWTSRETQYF
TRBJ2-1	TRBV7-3	CASSLDSGSRYEQFF
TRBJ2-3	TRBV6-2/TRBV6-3	CASSYLLLRDTQYF
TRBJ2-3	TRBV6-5	CASSFWTSGGHDTQYF
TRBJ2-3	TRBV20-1	CSARDITGAQYF
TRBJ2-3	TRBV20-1	CSASSSHTDTQYF
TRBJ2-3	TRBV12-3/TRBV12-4	CASSITGGTTDTQYF
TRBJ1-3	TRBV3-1	CASSLQLGMGNTIYF
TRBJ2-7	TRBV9	CASSPDGLKEQYF
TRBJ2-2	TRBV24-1	CATSENRGNTGELFF
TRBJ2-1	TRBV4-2	CASSQADRYNEQFF
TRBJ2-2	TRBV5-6	CASSLYETGELFF
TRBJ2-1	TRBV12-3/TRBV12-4	CASSPGAGYYNEQFF
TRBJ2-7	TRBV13	CASNLRGGDIDEQYF
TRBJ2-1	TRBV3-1	CASSPGQGAMQFF
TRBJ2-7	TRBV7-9	CASSLRQHPYEQYF
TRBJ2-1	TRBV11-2	CASSGYRDGGSYNEQFF
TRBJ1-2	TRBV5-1	CASSLGPGYGYTF
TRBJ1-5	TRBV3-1	CASSQDLSNYQPQHF
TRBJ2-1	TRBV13	CASSLNRYNEQFF
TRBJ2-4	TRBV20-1	CSARRGLAGAKNIQYF
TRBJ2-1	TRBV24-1	CATSDLGTFNEQFF
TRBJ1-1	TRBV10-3	CAIRIGSMNTEAFF
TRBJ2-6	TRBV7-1	CASSPTSGTGISGANVLTF
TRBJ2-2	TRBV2	CASSETLAEPNTGELFF
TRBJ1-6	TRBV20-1	CSAREPGEMAPLHF